The 19 T cell receptor beta chains in this list originate from one sample, sequenced in a study of T cells in Graves' hyperthyroidism and ophthalmopathy. Amplified TCR beta CDR3 regions derived from RNA transcripts. RT-PCR in the first round (using the HTBI primer set) targeted the TCR CDR3. TCRdb reprocessed the multiplex PCR reads via MiXCR and lists one record per CDR3 protein. The sample consists of under 650,000 distinct CDR3 sequences, roughly 17% of them appearing once. Input material: blood. The receptors derive from a woman between 25 and 40 years old with Graves' hyperthyroidism.

This clonotype came up many times. This CDR3 reads CASSLGWRDTGELFF. DNA for the CDR3: TGTGCCAGCAGCTTAGGTTGGCGGGACACCGGGGAGCTGTTTTTT. The V and J genes are TRBV7-2 and TRBJ2-2, with TRBD2 as a possible D gene (5 bases). This CDR3 is 15 amino acids long. The V end was cut by 1 base, the J end by 3 bases, with 9 bases between. CDR1 and CDR2 from the germline V gene are SGHTA and FQGNSA.

The chain is built from TRBV9 and TRBJ1-2, with D perhaps TRBD1 (6 bases). CDR3 length equals 13 residues. V was clipped by 0 bases and J by 6 bases, with 9 bases between them. The germline V gene encodes CDR1 SGDLS and CDR2 YYNGEE. The CDR3 nucleotides read TGTGCCAGCAGCGTAGAAACAGGGCATGGCTACACCTTC. Translation: CASSVETGHGYTF.

This clonotype has a count of ten or more. The rearrangement joins TRBV20-1 to TRBJ1-1; D unresolved. V lost 7 bases and J lost 0, with 15 bases in between. Germline CDR1 is DFQATT and CDR2 is SNEGSKA (reference sequence). This CDR3 is built from 14 residues. The DNA for the CDR3 is TGCAGTGAGGCAGCCACCCTTATGAACACTGAAGCTTTCTTT. It specifies CSEAATLMNTEAFF.

This clonotype was observed at least ten times. Written as DNA, the CDR3 is TGCGCCAGCAGGGTCTCGAACACTGAAGCTTTCTTT. Translated, it gives CASRVSNTEAFF. The chain uses TRBV10-2 and TRBJ1-1; the D is unclear. The CDR3 is 12 residues long. Trimming left V 6 bases short and J 1 base short, with 6 bases between. Per germline, CDR1 WSHSY and CDR2 SAAADI.

This clonotype has a handful of counts. The J gene is TRBJ2-1, the V gene TRBV27; TRBD2 agrees at 12 bases. There are 21 residues in the CDR3. CDR1 is MNHEY and CDR2 is SMNVEV in the germline V gene (reference sequence). With V trimmed by 0 bases and J by 9 bases, 21 bases remained unmatched. The CDR3 here is CASSLSPLFSLLAGGASEQFF. CDR3 nucleotide sequence: TGTGCCAGCAGTTTATCCCCGCTATTCTCACTTCTAGCGGGAGGGGCAAGTGAGCAGTTCTTC.

This clonotype was found many times. The rearrangement links TRBV6-1 to TRBJ1-1, with 7 bases aligning to TRBD1. V lost 6 bases to trimming and J lost 1 base; unmatched junction nucleotides: 8. This CDR3 comprises 15 residues. Germline V lookup: CDR1 MNHNS, CDR2 SASEGT. CDR3 coding DNA: TGTGCCAGCAGGGGACCGGGACAGCAGAACACTGAAGCTTTCTTT. This gives the protein CASRGPGQQNTEAFF.

This clonotype occurred a few times. The chain couples TRBV7-2 to TRBJ2-3; 8 bases match TRBD2. Germline loops: CDR1 SGHTA, CDR2 FQGNSA. V dropped 5 bases and J dropped 0; count of bases not matched to a gene: 10. The CDR3 length is 17 residues. CDR3: CASSRSPGTRSTDTQYF. CDR3 DNA: TGTGCCAGCAGCCGTTCACCCGGGACTAGGAGCACAGATACGCAGTATTTT.

This clonotype was picked up many times. The chain combines TRBV11-2 with TRBJ2-7; 13 positions agree with TRBD2. The CDR3 runs 16 residues. Per germline, CDR1 SGHAT and CDR2 FQNNGV. The J segment lost 3 bases and the V segment lost 3 bases, leaving 5 bases of the junction unmatched. In DNA form, the CDR3 reads TGTGCCAGCAGCTTCGGACTAGCGGGAGCCAGCTACGAGCAGTACTTC. This translates into CASSFGLAGASYEQYF. Complete variable domain (other parts from reference TRBV11-2 and TRBJ2-7): EAGVAQSPRYKIIEKRQSVAFWCNPISGHATLYWYQQILGQGPKLLIQFQNNGVVDDSQLPKDRFSAERLKGVDSTLKIQPAKLEDSAVYLCASSFGLAGASYEQYFGPGTRLTVT.

V and J are TRBV5-4 and TRBJ2-7; TRBD2 is a possible D gene (7 bases). V lost 4 bases and J lost 6, with 20 bases in between. The CDR3 loop spans 15 amino acids. Germline values: CDR1 SGHNT, CDR2 YYREEE (reference sequence). The DNA of the CDR3 is TGTGCCAGCAGCCCGGCGGGGGCGCGTTCTGCCGAGCAGTACTTC. This gives the protein CASSPAGARSAEQYF.

This clonotype came up a few times. This chain joins TRBV15 and TRBJ2-1; tentatively, D is TRBD2 (7 bases). The V and J ends lost 4 bases and 8 bases respectively, with 12 bases between them. Germline V gene sequence: CDR1 LNHNV, CDR2 YYDKDF (reference sequence). The CDR3 has 13 residues. The chain's CDR3 is CATSTRGADEQFF. The CDR3 region has the DNA TGTGCCACCAGCACCCGGGGGGCGGATGAGCAGTTCTTC.

In its sample, this clonotype was seen many times. The gene calls are TRBV3-1 and TRBJ2-5, with 10 bases fitting TRBD2. This CDR3 is built from 16 residues. Germline CDR1 reads LGHDT; CDR2 reads YNNKEL (reference sequence). J lost 5 bases, V lost 4 bases, and 10 bases had no gene match. CDR3 DNA sequence: TGTGCCAGCAGCCGGTATAGCGGGAGGTCTCACGAGACCCAGTACTTC. Amino acid sequence: CASSRYSGRSHETQYF.

As to this clonotype: One end of the junction fails to match germline, which may point to a read error. This chain links TRBV6-9 with TRBJ2-7, with 10 bases that match TRBD2. This CDR3 has 16 amino acids. From germline, CDR1 is MNHGY and CDR2 SVAAGI. CDR3 in amino acids: CASSYGSGRPSYEQHF. CDR3 nucleotide sequence: TGTGCCAGCAGTTACGGTAGCGGGAGGCCATCCTACGAGCAGCACTTC.

This chain links TRBV5-1 with TRBJ2-5; TRBD2 matches 9 bases. Germline CDR1 SGHRS, CDR2 YFSETQ. The CDR3 runs to 17 residues. J gave up 3 bases and V 0 bases, and 9 bases lay outside the gene matches. This CDR3 reads CASSLGQLASGEETQYF. CDR3 DNA: TGCGCCAGCAGCTTGGGTCAGCTGGCTAGCGGGGAAGAGACCCAGTACTTC.

The table lists this clonotype with a few counts. The J gene is TRBJ1-3, the V gene TRBV30; 7 positions agree with TRBD1. Germline lookup yields CDR1 GTSNPN and CDR2 SVGIG (reference sequence). With 3 bases clipped from V and 2 bases from J, the junction kept 10 bases outside the gene matches. There are 16 residues in the CDR3. The chain's CDR3 is CAWRVGGAFTGNTIYF. The CDR3 nucleotides are TGTGCCTGGAGAGTAGGGGGCGCATTCACTGGAAACACCATATATTTT.

This clonotype has ten or more counts. The CDR3, as DNA: TGCGCCAGCAGCCCGGGGACAGGGGGCTACGAGCAGTACTTC. This translates into CASSPGTGGYEQYF. The rearrangement uses TRBV5-1 and TRBJ2-7, with 11 bases matching TRBD1. V was pared by 4 bases and J by 3 bases, with 3 bases of the junction left unmatched. The CDR3 has 14 residues. CDR1 SGHRS and CDR2 YFSETQ come from the germline V gene.

There are a few counts of this clonotype. This chain connects TRBV3-1 to TRBJ2-2; 7 nucleotides align to TRBD2. Unmatched junction bases numbered 9, after V lost 11 bases and J lost 0 bases. CDR3 length: 15 residues. Germline V gives CDR1 LGHDT, CDR2 YNNKEL (reference sequence). The chain's CDR3 is CASKRGPSNTGELFF. Here the CDR3 DNA reads TGTGCCTCCAAGCGGGGCCCTTCGAACACCGGGGAGCTGTTTTTT.

This clonotype was found a few times. This chain joins TRBV6-1 and TRBJ1-3, with no clear D. V was pared by 5 bases and J by 4 bases, with 21 bases between. Germline CDR1 reads MNHNS; CDR2 reads SASEGT. This CDR3 has 17 amino acids. In DNA form, the CDR3 reads TGTGCCAGCAGTCGACTCCCCCAGAAGTCGGGAGGAAACACCATATATTTT. This codes for CASSRLPQKSGGNTIYF.

This clonotype showed up just a few times. The chain recombines TRBV4-2 with TRBJ2-7, with D perhaps TRBD1 (6 bases). Trimming left V 0 bases short and J 2 bases short, with 11 bases between. This CDR3 has 15 amino acids. Germline CDR1 is LGHNA and CDR2 is YNFKEQ. The CDR3 sequence: CASSQDAGEPYEQYF. CDR3 nucleotides: TGTGCCAGCAGCCAAGACGCAGGGGAACCCTACGAGCAGTACTTC.

The chain recombines TRBV20-1 with TRBJ1-2; 7 nucleotides match TRBD1. V was clipped by 6 bases and J by 4 bases; unmatched bases: 8. The CDR3 consists of 13 residues. Germline CDR1 is DFQATT and CDR2 is SNEGSKA (reference sequence). The CDR3 bases are TGCAGTGCAAGGACAGGACGAAGCTATGGCTACACCTTC. Encoded protein: CSARTGRSYGYTF.